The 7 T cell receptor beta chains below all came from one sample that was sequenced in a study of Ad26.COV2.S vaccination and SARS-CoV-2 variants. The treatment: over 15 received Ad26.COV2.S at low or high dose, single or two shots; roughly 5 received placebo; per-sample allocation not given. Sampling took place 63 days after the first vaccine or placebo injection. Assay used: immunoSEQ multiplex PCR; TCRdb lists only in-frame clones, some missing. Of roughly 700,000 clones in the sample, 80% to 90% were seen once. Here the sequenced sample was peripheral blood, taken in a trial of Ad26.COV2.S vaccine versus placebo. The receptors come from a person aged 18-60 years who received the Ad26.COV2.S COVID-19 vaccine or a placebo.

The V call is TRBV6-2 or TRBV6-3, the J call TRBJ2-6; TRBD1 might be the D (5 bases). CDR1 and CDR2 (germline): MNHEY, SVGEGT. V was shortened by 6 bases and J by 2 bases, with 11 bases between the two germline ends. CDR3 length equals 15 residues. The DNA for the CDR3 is TGTGCCAGCAGCTGGAAGGGGACTGGGGCCAACGTCCTGACTTTC. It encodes CASSWKGTGANVLTF.

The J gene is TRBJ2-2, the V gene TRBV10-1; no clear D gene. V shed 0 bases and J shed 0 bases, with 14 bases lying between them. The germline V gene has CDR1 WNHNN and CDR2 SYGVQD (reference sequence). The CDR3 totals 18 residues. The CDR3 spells CASSESGSTYPNTGELFF. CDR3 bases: TGCGCCAGCAGTGAGTCCGGATCAACCTATCCGAACACCGGGGAGCTGTTTTTT.

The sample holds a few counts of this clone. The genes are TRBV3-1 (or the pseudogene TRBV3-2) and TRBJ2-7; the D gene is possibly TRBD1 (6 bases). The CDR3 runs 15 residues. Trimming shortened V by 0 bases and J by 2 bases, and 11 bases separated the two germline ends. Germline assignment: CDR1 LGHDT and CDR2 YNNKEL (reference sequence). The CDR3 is CASSQEAGAAYEQYF. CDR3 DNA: TGTGCCAGCAGCCAAGAGGCAGGGGCGGCCTACGAGCAGTACTTC.

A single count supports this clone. CDR3 bases: TGTGCCAGCAGCGCCAACTCGGACCCCCGGGGCACTGAAGCTTTCTTT. Translation gives CASSANSDPRGTEAFF. This rearrangement joins TRBV5-6 to TRBJ1-1, with no clear D. The length of the CDR3 is 16 residues. The V gene's germline CDR1 is SGHDT and CDR2 YYEEEE. V was trimmed by 4 bases and J by 4 bases, leaving 20 bases between them. The full variable domain, with the rest looked up from reference TRBV5-6 and TRBJ1-1, is DAGVTQSPTHLIKTRGQQVTLRCSPKSGHDTVSWYQQALGQGPQFIFQYYEEEERQRGNFPDRFSGHQFPNYSSELNVNALLLGDSALYLCASSANSDPRGTEAFFGQGTRLTVV.

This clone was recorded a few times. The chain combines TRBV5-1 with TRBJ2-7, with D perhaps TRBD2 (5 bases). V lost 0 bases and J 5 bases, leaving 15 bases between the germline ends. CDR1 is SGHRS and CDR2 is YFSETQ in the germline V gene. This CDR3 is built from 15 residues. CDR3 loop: CASSLGRVEVNEQYF. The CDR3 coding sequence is TGCGCCAGCAGCTTGGGTCGGGTGGAGGTGAACGAGCAGTACTTC.

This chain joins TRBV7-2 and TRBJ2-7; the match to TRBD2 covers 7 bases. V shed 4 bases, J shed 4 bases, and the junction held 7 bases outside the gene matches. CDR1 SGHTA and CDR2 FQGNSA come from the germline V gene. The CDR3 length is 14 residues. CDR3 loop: CASSWGGTVYEQYF. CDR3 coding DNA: TGTGCCAGCAGCTGGGGGGGAACAGTATACGAGCAGTACTTC.

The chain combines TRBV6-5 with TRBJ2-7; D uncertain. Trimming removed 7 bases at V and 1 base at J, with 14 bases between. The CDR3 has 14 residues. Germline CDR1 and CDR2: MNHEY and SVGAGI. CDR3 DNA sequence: TGTGCCAGCACGCAAGGGCCAGCTTCCTACGAGCAGTACTTC. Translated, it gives CASTQGPASYEQYF.